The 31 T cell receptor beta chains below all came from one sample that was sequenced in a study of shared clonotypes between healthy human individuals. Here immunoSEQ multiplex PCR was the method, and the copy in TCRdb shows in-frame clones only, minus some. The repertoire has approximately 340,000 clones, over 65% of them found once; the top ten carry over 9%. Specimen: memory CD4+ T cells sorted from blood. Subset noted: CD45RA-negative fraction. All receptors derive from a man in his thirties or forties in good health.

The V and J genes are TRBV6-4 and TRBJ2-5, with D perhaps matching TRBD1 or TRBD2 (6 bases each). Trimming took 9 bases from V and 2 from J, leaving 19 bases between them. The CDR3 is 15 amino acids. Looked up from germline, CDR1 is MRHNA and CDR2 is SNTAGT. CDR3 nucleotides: TGTGCCAGTGAAGTGAATAGGGGGGAGCAAGAGACCCAGTACTTC. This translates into CASEVNRGEQETQYF.

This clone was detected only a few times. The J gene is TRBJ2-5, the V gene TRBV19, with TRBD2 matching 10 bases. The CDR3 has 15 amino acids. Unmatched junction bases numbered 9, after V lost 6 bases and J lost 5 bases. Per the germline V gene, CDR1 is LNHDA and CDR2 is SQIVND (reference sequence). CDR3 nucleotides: TGTGCCAGTAGAAGAGCTAGCGGGAGAAGGGAGACCCAGTACTTC. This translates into CASRRASGRRETQYF.

The CDR3 nucleotides read TGCGCCAGCACCCTAGGGAGAGGGCCTAGTTTCTACGAGCAGTACTTC. This sequence encodes CASTLGRGPSFYEQYF. This chain uses TRBV5-1 with TRBJ2-7; tentatively, D is TRBD2 (5 bases). Trimming removed 6 bases from V and 3 bases from J, with 22 bases in between. CDR3 length: 16 residues. Germline V gene data show CDR1 as SGHRS and CDR2 as YFSETQ.

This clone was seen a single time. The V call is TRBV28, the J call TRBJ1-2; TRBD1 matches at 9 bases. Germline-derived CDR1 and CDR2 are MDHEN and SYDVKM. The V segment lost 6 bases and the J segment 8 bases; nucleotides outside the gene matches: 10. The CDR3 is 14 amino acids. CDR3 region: CASRGTGNVRGYTF. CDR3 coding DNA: TGTGCCAGCAGGGGGACAGGGAATGTGAGGGGCTACACCTTC.

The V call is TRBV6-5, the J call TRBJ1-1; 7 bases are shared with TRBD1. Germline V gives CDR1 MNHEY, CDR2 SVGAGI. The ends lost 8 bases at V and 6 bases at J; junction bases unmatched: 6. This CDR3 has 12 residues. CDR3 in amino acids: CASQQGISEAFF. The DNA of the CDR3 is TGTGCCAGCCAACAGGGGATCTCTGAAGCTTTCTTT.

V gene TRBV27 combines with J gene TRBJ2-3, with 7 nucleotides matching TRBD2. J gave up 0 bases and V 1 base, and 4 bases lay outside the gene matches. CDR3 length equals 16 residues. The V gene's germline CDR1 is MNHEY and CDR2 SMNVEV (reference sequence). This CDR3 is CASSLYSGTSTDTQYF. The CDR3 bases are TGTGCCAGCAGTTTATACAGCGGGACGAGCACAGATACGCAGTATTTT.

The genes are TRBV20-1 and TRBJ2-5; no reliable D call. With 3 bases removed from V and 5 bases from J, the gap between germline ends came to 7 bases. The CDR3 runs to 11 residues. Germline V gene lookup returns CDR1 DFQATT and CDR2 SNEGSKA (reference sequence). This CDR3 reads CSASNYETQYF. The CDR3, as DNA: TGCAGTGCTAGCAACTACGAGACCCAGTACTTC.

CDR3 region: CASSITGLEFHEQFF. CDR3 DNA sequence: TGTGCCAGCAGTATAACCGGGCTCGAGTTCCATGAGCAGTTCTTC. This rearrangement joins TRBV5-5 to TRBJ2-1; no firm D call. Germline V gene lookup returns CDR1 SGHKS and CDR2 YYEKEE (reference sequence). CDR3 length equals 15 residues. Trimming left V 5 bases short and J 8 bases short, with 20 bases between.

The CDR3 region is CALAGGNYNEQFF. The CDR3 nucleotides read TGTGCATTAGCGGGAGGGAATTACAATGAGCAGTTCTTC. The rearrangement joins TRBV28 to TRBJ2-1; 11 bases fit TRBD2. This CDR3 contains 13 residues. The germline V gene encodes CDR1 MDHEN and CDR2 SYDVKM.

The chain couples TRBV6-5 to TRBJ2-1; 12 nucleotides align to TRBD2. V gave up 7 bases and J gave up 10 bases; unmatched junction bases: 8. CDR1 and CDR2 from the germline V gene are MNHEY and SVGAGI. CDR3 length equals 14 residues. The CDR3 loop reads CASKGTSGSGEQFF. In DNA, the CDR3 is TGTGCCAGCAAGGGGACTAGCGGGTCCGGGGAGCAGTTCTTC.

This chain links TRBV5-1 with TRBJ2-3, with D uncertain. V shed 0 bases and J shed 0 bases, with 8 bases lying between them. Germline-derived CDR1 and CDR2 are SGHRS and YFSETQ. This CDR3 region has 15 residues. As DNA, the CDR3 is TGCGCCAGCAGCTTGGGACTCTTTAGCACAGATACGCAGTATTTT. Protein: CASSLGLFSTDTQYF.

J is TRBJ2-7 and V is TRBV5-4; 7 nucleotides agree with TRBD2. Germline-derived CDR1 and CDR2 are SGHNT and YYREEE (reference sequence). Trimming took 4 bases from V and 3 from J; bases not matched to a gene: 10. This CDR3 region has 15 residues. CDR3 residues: CASSPPGRGSYEQYF. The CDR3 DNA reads TGTGCCAGCAGCCCCCCGGGGCGGGGGAGCTACGAGCAGTACTTC.

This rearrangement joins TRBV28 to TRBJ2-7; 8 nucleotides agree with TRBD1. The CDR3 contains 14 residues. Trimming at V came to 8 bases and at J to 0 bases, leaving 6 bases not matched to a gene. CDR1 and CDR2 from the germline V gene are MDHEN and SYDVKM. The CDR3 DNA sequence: TGTGCCAGCTCGGGGACAGGCCACTCCTACGAGCAGTACTTC. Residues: CASSGTGHSYEQYF.

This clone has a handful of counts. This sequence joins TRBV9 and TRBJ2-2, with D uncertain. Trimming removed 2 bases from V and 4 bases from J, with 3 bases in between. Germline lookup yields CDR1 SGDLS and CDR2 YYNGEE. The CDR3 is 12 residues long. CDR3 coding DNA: TGTGCCAGCAGCGTTTTCACCGGGGAGCTGTTTTTT. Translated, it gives CASSVFTGELFF.

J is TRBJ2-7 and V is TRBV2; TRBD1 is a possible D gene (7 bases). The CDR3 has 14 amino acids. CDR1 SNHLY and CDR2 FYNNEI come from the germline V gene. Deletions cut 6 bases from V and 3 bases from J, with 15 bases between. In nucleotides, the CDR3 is TGTGCCAGCAGCACCCAGGGGGAGGACTACGAGCAGTACTTC. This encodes CASSTQGEDYEQYF.

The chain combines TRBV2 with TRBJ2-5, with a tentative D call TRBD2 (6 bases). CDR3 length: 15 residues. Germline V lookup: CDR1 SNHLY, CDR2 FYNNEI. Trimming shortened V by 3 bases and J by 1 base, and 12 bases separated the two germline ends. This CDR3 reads CASSETGLRQETQYF. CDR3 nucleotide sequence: TGTGCCAGCAGTGAGACCGGACTACGCCAAGAGACCCAGTACTTC. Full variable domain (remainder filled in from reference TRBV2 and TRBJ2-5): EPEVTQTPSHQVTQMGQEVILRCVPISNHLYFYWYRQILGQKVEFLVSFYNNEISEKSEIFDDQFSVERPDGSNFTLKIRSTKLEDSAMYFCASSETGLRQETQYFGPGTRLLVL.

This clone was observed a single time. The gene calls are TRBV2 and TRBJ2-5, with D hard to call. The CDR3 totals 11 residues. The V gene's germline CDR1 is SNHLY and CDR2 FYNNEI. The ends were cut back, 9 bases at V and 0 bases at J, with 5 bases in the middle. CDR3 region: CASCYQETQYF. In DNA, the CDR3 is TGTGCCAGTTGTTACCAAGAGACCCAGTACTTC.

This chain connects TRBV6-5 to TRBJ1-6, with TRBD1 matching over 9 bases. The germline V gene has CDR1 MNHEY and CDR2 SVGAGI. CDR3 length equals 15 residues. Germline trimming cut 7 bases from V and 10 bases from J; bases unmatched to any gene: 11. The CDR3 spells CASTPRQGVMSPLHF. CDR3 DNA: TGTGCCAGCACCCCAAGACAGGGGGTGATGTCACCCCTCCACTTT.

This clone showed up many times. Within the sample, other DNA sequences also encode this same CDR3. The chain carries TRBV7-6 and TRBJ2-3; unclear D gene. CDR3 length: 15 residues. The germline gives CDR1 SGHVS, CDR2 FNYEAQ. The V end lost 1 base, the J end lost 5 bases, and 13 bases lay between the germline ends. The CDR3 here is CASSLGPLPRDTQYF. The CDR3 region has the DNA TGTGCCAGCAGCTTAGGACCCTTACCTCGAGATACGCAGTATTTT.

CDR3 amino acids: CASSLAGTSGSWLVEQYF. CDR3 bases: TGTGCCAGCAGCTTAGCCGGGACTAGCGGGAGCTGGTTGGTCGAGCAGTACTTC. The chain has TRBV7-2 and TRBJ2-7; 14 positions match TRBD2. Looked up from germline, CDR1 is SGHTA and CDR2 is FQGNSA. The V gene end was trimmed by 0 bases and the J gene end by 6 bases; junction bases not matched to a gene: 10. CDR3 length: 18 amino acids. Filled out from reference TRBV7-2 and TRBJ2-7, the complete variable domain reads GAGVSQSPSNKVTEKGKDVELRCDPISGHTALYWYRQSLGQGLEFLIYFQGNSAPDKSGLPSDRFSAERTGGSVSTLTIQRTQQEDSAVYLCASSLAGTSGSWLVEQYFGPGTRLTVT.

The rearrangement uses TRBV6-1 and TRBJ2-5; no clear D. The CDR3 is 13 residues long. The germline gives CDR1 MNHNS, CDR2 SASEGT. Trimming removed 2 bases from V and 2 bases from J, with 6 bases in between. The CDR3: CASSERVQETQYF. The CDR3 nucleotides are TGTGCCAGCAGTGAAAGGGTACAAGAGACCCAGTACTTC.

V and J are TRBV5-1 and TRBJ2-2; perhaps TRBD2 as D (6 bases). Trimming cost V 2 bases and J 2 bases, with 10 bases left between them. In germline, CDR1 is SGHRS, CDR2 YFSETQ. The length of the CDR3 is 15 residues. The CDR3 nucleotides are TGCGCCAGCAGCTTTAGCGGAACTAACACCGGGGAGCTGTTTTTT. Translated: CASSFSGTNTGELFF.

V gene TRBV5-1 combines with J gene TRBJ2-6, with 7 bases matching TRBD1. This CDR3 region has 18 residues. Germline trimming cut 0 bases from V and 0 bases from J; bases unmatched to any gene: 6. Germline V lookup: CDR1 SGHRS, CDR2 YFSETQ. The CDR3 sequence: CASSLAGQTSSGANVLTF. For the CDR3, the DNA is TGCGCCAGCAGCTTGGCGGGACAGACCAGCTCTGGGGCCAACGTCCTGACTTTC.

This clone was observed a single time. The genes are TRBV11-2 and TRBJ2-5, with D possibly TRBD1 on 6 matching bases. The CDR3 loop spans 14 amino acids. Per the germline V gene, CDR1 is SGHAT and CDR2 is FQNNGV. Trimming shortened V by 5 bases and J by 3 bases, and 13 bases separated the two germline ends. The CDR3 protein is CASSPGTREETQYF. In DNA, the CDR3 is TGTGCCAGCAGCCCCGGGACAAGAGAAGAGACCCAGTACTTC.

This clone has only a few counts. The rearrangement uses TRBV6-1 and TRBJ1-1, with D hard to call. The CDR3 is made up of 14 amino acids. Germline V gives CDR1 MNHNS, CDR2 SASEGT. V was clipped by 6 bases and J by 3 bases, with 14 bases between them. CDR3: CASSIDSGDTEAFF. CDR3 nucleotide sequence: TGTGCCAGCAGCATAGATAGTGGGGACACTGAAGCTTTCTTT.

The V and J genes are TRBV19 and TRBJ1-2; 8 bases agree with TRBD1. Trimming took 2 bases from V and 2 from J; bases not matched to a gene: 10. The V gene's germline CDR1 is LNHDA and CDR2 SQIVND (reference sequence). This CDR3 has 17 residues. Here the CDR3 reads CASSIPLGTGYNYGYTF. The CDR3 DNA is TGTGCCAGTAGTATACCCCTCGGGACAGGATACAACTATGGCTACACCTTC. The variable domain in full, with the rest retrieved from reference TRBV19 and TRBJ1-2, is DGGITQSPKYLFRKEGQNVTLSCEQNLNHDAMYWYRQDPGQGLRLIYYSQIVNDFQKGDIAEGYSVSREKKESFPLTVTSAQKNPTAFYLCASSIPLGTGYNYGYTFGSGTRLTVV.

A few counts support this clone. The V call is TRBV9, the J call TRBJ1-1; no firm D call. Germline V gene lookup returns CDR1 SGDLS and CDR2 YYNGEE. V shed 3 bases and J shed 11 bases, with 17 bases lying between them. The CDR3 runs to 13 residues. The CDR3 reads CASSASPQRGAFF. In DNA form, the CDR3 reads TGTGCCAGCAGCGCCTCGCCTCAAAGAGGGGCTTTCTTT.

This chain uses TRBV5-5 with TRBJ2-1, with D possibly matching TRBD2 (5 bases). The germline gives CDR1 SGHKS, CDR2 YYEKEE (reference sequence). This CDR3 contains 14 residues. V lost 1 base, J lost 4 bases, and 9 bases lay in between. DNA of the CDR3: TGTGCCAGCAGCTTGTCGGGGATTTACAATGAGCAGTTCTTC. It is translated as CASSLSGIYNEQFF.

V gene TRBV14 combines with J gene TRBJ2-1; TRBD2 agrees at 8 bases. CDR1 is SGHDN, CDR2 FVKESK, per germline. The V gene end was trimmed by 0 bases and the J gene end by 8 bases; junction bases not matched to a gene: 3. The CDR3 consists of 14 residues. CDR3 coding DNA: TGTGCCAGCAGCCAAGACGGGAGGGGTTATGAGCAGTTCTTC. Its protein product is CASSQDGRGYEQFF.

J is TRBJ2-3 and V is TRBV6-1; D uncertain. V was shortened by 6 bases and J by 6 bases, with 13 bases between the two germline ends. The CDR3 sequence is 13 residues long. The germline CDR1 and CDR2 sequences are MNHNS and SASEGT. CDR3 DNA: TGTGCCAGCAGCCTCCCGGACCTGGATACGCAGTATTTT. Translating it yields CASSLPDLDTQYF.

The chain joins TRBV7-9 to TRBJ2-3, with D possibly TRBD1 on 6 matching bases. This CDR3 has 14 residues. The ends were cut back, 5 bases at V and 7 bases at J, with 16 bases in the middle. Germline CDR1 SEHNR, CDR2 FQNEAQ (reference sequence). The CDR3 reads CASSHSQGGNTQYF. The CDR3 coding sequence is TGTGCCAGCAGCCACTCACAGGGTGGGAATACGCAGTATTTT.